These T cell receptor beta chains were read from a single sample in a study of cytomegalovirus exposure and HLA in healthy donors. Repertoires were generated with immunoSEQ multiplex PCR, while TCRdb's copy carries only in-frame clones and drops some. The top ten hold around 3% of the sample, which has approximately 200,000 clones, 85% to 90% seen once. Sequencing used PBMCs. These receptors were obtained from a young woman in good health and CMV-seronegative. CDR3s include the opening cysteine and the closing phenylalanine or tryptophan. A D gene is named only where the DNA matches it firmly. Clone size is stated in some rows and not others, as once, few, many or a class when expanded.

cdr3_nt cdr3_aa v_call cdr3_length d_call j_call clone_size
TGTGCCACCAGCAGAGTAGGGACTAGTGACGAGCAGTACTTC CATSRVGTSDEQYF TRBV15 14 TRBD2 TRBJ2-7 .
TGCGCCAGCAGCCAAGATAAGGACAGGAGGAATGAAAAACTGTTTTTT CASSQDKDRRNEKLFF TRBV4-1 16 TRBD1 TRBJ1-4 .
TGTGCCACCGCTCGGGACTCCCAAATATTCTACGAGCAGTACTTC CATARDSQIFYEQYF TRBV10-3 15 . TRBJ2-7 .
TGTGCCAGCAGCAACCGATTAGCGGGAGGGACCACAACCCTATACAATGAGCAGTTCTTC CASSNRLAGGTTTLYNEQFF TRBV21-1 20 . TRBJ2-1 .
TGTGCCAGCAGCTCGCCCGGGACAGGGGACAATGAGCAGTTCTTC CASSSPGTGDNEQFF TRBV28 15 TRBD1 TRBJ2-1 .
TGTGCCAGCAGCTTAGAGGCCCTAAAGGGGAATCAGCCCCAGCATTTT CASSLEALKGNQPQHF TRBV11-3 16 . TRBJ1-5 .
TGTGCCTGGAGTTGGTCAGGGGGCTCCTACGAGCAGTACTTC CAWSWSGGSYEQYF TRBV30 14 TRBD1 TRBJ2-7 .
TGTGCCAGCAGCCCGCCGGGTTACTGGCCCCAGCATTTT CASSPPGYWPQHF TRBV28 13 . TRBJ1-5 .
TGCGCCAGCAGCTTGGTCCGGGACTACAATGAGCAGTTCTTC CASSLVRDYNEQFF TRBV5-1 14 . TRBJ2-1 .
TGTGCCAGCTCACCCGACAGGGGGCATCGAGCTTTCTTT CASSPDRGHRAFF TRBV18 13 TRBD1 TRBJ1-1 few
TGTGCCAGCAGCACCCTTAGGACTAGCGGGATGGGTGAGCAGTTCTTC CASSTLRTSGMGEQFF TRBV27 16 TRBD2 TRBJ2-1 .
TGTGCCAGCAGTATCAACACTGAAGCTTTCTTT CASSINTEAFF TRBV7-9 11 . TRBJ1-1 .
TGTGCCAGCAGCTTTCAGGTCGAGACCCAGTACTTC CASSFQVETQYF TRBV7-9 12 . TRBJ2-5 .
TGTGCCAGCAGTTTATTTCGGGAACACACTGAAGCTTTCTTT CASSLFREHTEAFF TRBV28 14 . TRBJ1-1 .
TGTGCCAGCATGAGAGCGGGTAGATCCTCTGGGGCCAACGTCCTGACTTTC CASMRAGRSSGANVLTF TRBV27 17 . TRBJ2-6 .
TGTGCCAGCAGCTTGGCACCGGCCTACGAGCAGTACTTC CASSLAPAYEQYF TRBV5-6 13 . TRBJ2-7 few
TGTGCCAGCAGCTTAGCAGGGGTGGAAAAACTGTTTTTT CASSLAGVEKLFF TRBV11-2 13 . TRBJ1-4 .
TGTGCCACCAGCAAGGGACTAGCGGGAGGGCCCGAAGAGACCCAGTACTTC CATSKGLAGGPEETQYF TRBV15 17 TRBD2 TRBJ2-5 .
TGTGCCAGCAGCTTAGATGCGGAGACAGCCTACAATGAGCAGTTCTTC CASSLDAETAYNEQFF TRBV11-2 16 . TRBJ2-1 .
TGTGCCAGCAGCTTCAGGACAGGGGGCCTGACTAATGAAAAACTGTTTTTT CASSFRTGGLTNEKLFF TRBV13 17 TRBD1 TRBJ1-4 once
TGTGCCAGCAGTGAAGATTCAGCGGGAGGATCCTACAATGAGCAGTTCTTC CASSEDSAGGSYNEQFF TRBV6-1 17 TRBD2 TRBJ2-1 once
TGTGCCAGCAGCACGGGGGGTCTATATCAGCCCCAGCATTTT CASSTGGLYQPQHF TRBV28 14 . TRBJ1-5 .
TGCGCCAGCAGCTTGGGGTCAGGGGATCAGAGAAACGAGCAGTACTTC CASSLGSGDQRNEQYF TRBV5-1 16 . TRBJ2-7 .